A single T cell receptor beta chain is shown here with its context. This specimen belongs to a study of T cells in Graves' hyperthyroidism and ophthalmopathy. This CDR3 region has 15 residues. CDR1 is MNHNS, CDR2 SASEGT, per germline. The V and J ends lost 6 bases and 0 bases, in that order; junction bases with no gene match: 5. Researchers amplified the TCR beta CDR3 regions from RNA transcripts. Initially, a first-round RT-PCR of the TCR CDR3 employed the HTBI primer set. TCRdb re-derived calls from the multiplex PCR reads in MiXCR, one entry per CDR3 protein. The sample has more than 300,000 distinct CDR3 sequences, approximately 15% seen once.

This sequence was found in a woman in her 30s with Graves' hyperthyroidism. What was sequenced was blood. The chain joins TRBV6-1 to TRBJ1-3; 7 bases fit TRBD1. CDR3 nucleotides: TGTGCCAGCAGGGCCCAGGGGGGCTCTGGAAACACCATATATTTT. Translated: CASRAQGGSGNTIYF.